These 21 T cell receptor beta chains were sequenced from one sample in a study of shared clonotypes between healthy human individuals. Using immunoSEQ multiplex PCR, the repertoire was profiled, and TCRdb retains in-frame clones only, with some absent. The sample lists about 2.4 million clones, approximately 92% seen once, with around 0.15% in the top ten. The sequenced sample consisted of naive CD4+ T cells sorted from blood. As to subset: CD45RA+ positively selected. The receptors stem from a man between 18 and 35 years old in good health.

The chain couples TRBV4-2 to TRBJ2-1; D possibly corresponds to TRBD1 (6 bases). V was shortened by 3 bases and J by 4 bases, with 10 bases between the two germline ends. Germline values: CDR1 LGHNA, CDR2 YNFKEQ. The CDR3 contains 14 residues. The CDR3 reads CASSHPDRYNEQFF. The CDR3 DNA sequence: TGTGCCAGCAGCCATCCGGACAGATACAATGAGCAGTTCTTC.

CDR3 sequence reads: CASSSSTGGPYNSPLHF. CDR3 DNA sequence: TGTGCCAGCAGCTCTAGTACCGGGGGACCATATAATTCACCCCTCCACTTT. The rearrangement joins TRBV7-9 to TRBJ1-6, with a possible D match to TRBD1 (5 bases). The germline V and J ends were trimmed by 4 bases and 4 bases, with 17 bases remaining between them. The CDR3 is made up of 17 amino acids. Germline CDR1 is SEHNR and CDR2 is FQNEAQ (reference sequence).

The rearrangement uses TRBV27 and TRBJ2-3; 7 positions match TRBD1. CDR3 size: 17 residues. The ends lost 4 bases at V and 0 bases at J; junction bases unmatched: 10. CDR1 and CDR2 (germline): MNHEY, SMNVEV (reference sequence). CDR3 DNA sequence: TGTGCCAGCAGTTCCCGCCGGACAGGCTATAGCACAGATACGCAGTATTTT. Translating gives CASSSRRTGYSTDTQYF.

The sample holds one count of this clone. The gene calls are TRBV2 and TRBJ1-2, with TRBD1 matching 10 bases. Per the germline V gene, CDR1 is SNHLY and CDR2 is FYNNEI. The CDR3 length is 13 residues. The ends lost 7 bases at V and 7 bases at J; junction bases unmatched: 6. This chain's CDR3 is CASKPGQGSGYTF. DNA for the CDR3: TGTGCCAGCAAACCGGGACAGGGGTCTGGCTACACCTTC.

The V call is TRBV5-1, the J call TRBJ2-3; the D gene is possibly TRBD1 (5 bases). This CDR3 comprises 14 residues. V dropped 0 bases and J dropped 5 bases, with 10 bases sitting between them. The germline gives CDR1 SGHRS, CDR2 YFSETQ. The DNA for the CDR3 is TGCGCCAGCAGCTTGGTGTCCCAGGGAGATACGCAGTATTTT. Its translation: CASSLVSQGDTQYF.

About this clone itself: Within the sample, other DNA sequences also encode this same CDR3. The CDR3 DNA is TGTGCCAGCAGTTACTCGGGGGACGGAAACACCATATATTTT. Amino acid sequence: CASSYSGDGNTIYF. The chain combines TRBV6-5 with TRBJ1-3, with a tentative D call TRBD1 (5 bases). CDR3 length: 14 residues. Germline V lookup: CDR1 MNHEY, CDR2 SVGAGI. V lost 0 bases and J lost 4, with 7 bases in between.

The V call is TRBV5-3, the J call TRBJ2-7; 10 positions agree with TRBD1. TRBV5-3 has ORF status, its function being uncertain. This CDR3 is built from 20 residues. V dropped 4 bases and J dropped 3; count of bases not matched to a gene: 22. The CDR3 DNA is TGTGCCAGAAGCCCGATAACCAGACCTAATGGGACAGGGGAATGCTACGAGCAGTACTTC. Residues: CARSPITRPNGTGECYEQYF.

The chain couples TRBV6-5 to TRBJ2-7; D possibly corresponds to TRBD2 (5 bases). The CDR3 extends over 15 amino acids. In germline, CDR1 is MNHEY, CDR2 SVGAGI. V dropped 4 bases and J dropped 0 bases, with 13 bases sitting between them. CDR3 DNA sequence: TGTGCCAGCAGTTCTGAGAGGGTAAGCTCCTACGAGCAGTACTTC. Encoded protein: CASSSERVSSYEQYF.

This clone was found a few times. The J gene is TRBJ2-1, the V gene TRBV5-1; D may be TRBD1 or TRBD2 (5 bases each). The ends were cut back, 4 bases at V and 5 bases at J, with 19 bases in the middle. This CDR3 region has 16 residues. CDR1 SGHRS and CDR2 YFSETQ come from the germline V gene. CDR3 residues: CASSRVPRDQDNEQFF. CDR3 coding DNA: TGCGCCAGCAGCAGAGTCCCCCGGGACCAAGACAATGAGCAGTTCTTC.

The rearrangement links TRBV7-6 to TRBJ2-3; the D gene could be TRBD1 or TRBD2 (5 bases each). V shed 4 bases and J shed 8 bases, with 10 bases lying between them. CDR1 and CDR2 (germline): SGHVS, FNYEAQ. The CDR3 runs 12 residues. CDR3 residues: CASSSQRGTQYF. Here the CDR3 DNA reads TGTGCCAGCAGCTCCCAGAGGGGTACGCAGTATTTT.

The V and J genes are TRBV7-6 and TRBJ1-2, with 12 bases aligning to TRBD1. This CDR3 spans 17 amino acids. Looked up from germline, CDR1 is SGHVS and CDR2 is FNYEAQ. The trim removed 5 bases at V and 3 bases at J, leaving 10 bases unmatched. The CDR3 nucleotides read TGTGCCAGCAGCAAGGGACAGGGGGCGAACTCTTACTATGGCTACACCTTC. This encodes CASSKGQGANSYYGYTF. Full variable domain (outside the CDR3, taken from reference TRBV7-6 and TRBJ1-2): GAGVSQSPRYKVTKRGQDVALRCDPISGHVSLYWYRQALGQGPEFLTYFNYEAQQDKSGLPNDRFSAERPEGSISTLTIQRTEQRDSAMYRCASSKGQGANSYYGYTFGSGTRLTVV.

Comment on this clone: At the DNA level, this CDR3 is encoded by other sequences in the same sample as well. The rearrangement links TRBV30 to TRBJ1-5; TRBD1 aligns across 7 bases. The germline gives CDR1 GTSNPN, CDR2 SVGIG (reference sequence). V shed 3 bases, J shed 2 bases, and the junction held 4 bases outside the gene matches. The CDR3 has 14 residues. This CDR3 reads CAWSPDRGNQPQHF. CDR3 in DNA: TGTGCCTGGAGCCCCGACAGGGGCAATCAGCCCCAGCATTTT.

DNA of the CDR3: TGTGCCAGCAGCGAAAGCAAGTATGGCTACACCTTC. It specifies CASSESKYGYTF. The chain is built from TRBV7-2 and TRBJ1-2; no clear D gene. The CDR3 consists of 12 residues. CDR1 and CDR2 (germline): SGHTA, FQGNSA. V shed 5 bases and J shed 5 bases, with 9 bases lying between them.

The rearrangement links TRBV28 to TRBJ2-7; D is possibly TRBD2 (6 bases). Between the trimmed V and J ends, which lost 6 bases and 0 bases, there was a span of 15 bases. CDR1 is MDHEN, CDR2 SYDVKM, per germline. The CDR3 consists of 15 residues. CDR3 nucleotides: TGTGCCAGCAGGGACTCTAGCGCAAGCTCCTACGAGCAGTACTTC. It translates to CASRDSSASSYEQYF.

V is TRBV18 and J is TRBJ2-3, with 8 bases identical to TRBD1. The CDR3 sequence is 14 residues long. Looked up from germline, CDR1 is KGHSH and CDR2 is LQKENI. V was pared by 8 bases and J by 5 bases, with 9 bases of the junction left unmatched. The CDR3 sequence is CASGRTGSRDTQYF. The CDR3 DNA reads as TGTGCCAGCGGCCGGACAGGGAGTAGAGATACGCAGTATTTT. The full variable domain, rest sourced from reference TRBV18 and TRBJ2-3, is NAGVMQNPRHLVRRRGQEARLRCSPMKGHSHVYWYRQLPEEGLKFMVYLQKENIIDESGMPKERFSAEFPKEGPSILRIQQVVRGDSAAYFCASGRTGSRDTQYFGPGTRLTVL.

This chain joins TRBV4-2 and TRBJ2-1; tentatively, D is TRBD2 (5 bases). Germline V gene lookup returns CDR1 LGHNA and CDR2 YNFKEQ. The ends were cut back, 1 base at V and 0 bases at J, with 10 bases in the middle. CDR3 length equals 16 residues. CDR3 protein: CASSQVDWSSYNEQFF. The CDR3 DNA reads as TGTGCCAGCAGCCAAGTGGACTGGAGCTCCTACAATGAGCAGTTCTTC.

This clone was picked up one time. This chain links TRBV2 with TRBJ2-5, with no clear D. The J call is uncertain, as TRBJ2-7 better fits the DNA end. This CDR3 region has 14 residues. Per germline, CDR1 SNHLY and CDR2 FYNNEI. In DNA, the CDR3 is TGTGCCAGCAGTGAATCGGTAGGGCTCTACGAGCAGTACTTC. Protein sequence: CASSESVGLYEQYF.

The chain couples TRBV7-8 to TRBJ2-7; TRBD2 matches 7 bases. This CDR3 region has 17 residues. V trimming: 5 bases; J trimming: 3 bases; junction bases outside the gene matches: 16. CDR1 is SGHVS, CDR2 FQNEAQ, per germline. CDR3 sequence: CASSPEVVAGRGYEQYF. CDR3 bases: TGTGCCAGCAGCCCGGAGGTAGTAGCGGGCCGGGGCTACGAGCAGTACTTC.

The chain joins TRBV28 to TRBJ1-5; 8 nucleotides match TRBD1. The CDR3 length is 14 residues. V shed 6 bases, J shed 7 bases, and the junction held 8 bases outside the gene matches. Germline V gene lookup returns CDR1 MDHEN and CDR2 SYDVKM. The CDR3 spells CASRPGQGRQPQHF. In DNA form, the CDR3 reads TGTGCCAGCAGACCCGGACAGGGACGGCAGCCCCAGCATTTT.

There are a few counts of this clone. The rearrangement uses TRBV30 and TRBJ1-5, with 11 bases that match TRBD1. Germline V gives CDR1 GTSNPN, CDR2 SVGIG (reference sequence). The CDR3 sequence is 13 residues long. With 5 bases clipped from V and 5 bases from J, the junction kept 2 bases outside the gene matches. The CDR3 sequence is CAWAGQGDQPQHF. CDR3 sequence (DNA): TGTGCCTGGGCGGGACAGGGGGATCAGCCCCAGCATTTT.

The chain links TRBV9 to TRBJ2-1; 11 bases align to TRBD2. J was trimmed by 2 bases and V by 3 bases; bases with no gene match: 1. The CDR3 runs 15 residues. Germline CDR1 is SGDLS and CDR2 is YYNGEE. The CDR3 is CASSGGLAAYNEQFF. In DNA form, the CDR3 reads TGTGCCAGCAGCGGGGGACTAGCGGCCTACAATGAGCAGTTCTTC.